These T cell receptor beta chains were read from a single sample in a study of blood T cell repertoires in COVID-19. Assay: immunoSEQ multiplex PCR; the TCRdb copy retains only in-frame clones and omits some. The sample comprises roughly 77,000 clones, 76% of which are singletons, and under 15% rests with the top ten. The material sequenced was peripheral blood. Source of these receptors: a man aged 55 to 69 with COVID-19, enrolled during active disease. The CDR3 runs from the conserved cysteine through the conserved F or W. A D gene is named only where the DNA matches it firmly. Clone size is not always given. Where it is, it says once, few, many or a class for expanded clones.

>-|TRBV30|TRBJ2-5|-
CAWSVSGRQETQYF
TGTGCCTGGAGTGTATCAGGGCGTCAGGAGACCCAGTACTTC
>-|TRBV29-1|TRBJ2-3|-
CSVEGADTQYF
TGCAGCGTCGAAGGCGCAGATACGCAGTATTTT
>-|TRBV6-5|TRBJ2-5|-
CASSLDNEETQYF
TGTGCCAGCAGTTTGGACAACGAAGAGACCCAGTACTTC
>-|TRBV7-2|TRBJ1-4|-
CASSPWGPNEKLFF
TGTGCCAGCAGCCCTTGGGGGCCTAATGAAAAACTGTTTTTT
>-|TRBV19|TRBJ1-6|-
CASSIVGGFGKSPLHF
TGTGCCAGTAGTATAGTGGGGGGATTTGGCAAGTCACCCCTCCACTTT
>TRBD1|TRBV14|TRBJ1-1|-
CASSQATGVGAFF
TGTGCCAGCAGCCAAGCGACAGGGGTAGGAGCTTTCTTT
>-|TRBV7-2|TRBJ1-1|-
CASSLSHLNTEAFF
TGTGCCAGCAGCTTGTCCCATCTGAACACTGAAGCTTTCTTT
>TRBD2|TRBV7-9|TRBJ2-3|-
CASTSSGSTDTQYF
TGTGCCAGCACTTCTAGCGGGAGCACAGATACGCAGTATTTT
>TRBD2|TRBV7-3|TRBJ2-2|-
CASSLWSGGNTGELFF
TGTGCCAGCAGCTTATGGAGCGGGGGAAACACCGGGGAGCTGTTTTTT
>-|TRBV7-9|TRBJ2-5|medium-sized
CASSQGWGQETQYF
TGTGCCAGCAGCCAGGGCTGGGGACAAGAGACCCAGTACTTC
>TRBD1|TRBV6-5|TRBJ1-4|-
CASRTGTVGEKLFF
TGTGCCAGCAGGACCGGGACAGTTGGGGAAAAACTGTTTTTT
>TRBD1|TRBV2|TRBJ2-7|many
CASSYRDRGPYEQYF
TGTGCCAGCAGTTACCGGGACAGGGGGCCCTACGAGCAGTACTTC
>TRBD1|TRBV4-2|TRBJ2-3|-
CASSQQQGGTDTQYF
TGTGCCAGCAGCCAACAACAGGGGGGCACAGATACGCAGTATTTT
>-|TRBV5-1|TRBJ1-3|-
CASRDTGNTIYF
TGCGCCAGCAGAGATACAGGAAACACCATATATTTT
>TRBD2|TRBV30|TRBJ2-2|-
CAWRSGGFGELFF
TGTGCCTGGAGATCGGGGGGTTTCGGGGAGCTGTTTTTT
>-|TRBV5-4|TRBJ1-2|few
CASSPARERGGYTF
TGTGCCAGCAGCCCTGCTAGGGAGCGTGGGGGCTACACCTTC